This TCR beta chain originates from a study of long-term antiretroviral therapy in people with HIV. Study background: It was about a decade after the earliest samples that the 2015 immediate-ART recommendation appeared. Findings of the study overall: Although diversity increased after ART, it remained lower than in transplant donor controls.

It was version v3.0 of the immunoSEQ assay that was run at survey level. Sequencing was intended to reach roughly 40,000-50,000 T-cell genomes per sample. Profiling relied on immunoSEQ multiplex PCR, and the TCRdb table lists in-frame clones only, not all of them. The table has over 30,000 clones, approximately 89% seen once; the top ten hold about 5.7%. Concerning this clone: The antigen is unknown.

CDR1 and CDR2 (germline): MNHEY, SVGAGI. The CDR3 has 12 residues. Trimming took 11 bases from V and 1 from J, leaving 11 bases between them. This clonotype was obtained from a woman between 50 and 59 years old with HIV. V is TRBV6-5 and J is TRBJ1-1; unclear D gene. Specimen: unsorted PBMCs, collected 3.1 years after starting antiretroviral therapy. Written as DNA, the CDR3 is TGTGCCGCGCAAACACCGAACACTGAAGCTTTCTTT. Protein: CAAQTPNTEAFF.